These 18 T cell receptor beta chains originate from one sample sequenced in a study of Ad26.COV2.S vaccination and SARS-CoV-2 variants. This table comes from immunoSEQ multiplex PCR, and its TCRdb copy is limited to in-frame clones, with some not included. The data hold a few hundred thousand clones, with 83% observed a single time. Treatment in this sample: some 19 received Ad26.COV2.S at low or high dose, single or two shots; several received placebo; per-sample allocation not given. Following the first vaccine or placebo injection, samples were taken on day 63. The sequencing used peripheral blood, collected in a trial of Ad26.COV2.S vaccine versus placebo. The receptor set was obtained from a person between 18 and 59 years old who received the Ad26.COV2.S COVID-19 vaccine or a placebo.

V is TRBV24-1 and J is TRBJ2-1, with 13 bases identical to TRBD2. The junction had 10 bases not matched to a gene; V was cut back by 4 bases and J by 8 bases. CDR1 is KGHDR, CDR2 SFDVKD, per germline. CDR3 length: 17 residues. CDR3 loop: CATSDIKTSGGLDEQFF. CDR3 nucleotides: TGTGCCACCAGTGACATTAAGACTAGCGGGGGGTTAGATGAGCAGTTCTTC.

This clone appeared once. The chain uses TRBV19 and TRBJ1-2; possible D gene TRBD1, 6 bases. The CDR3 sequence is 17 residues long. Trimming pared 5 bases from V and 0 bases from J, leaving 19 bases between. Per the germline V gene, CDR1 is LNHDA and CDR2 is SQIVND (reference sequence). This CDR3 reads CASSSGGLVLANYGYTF. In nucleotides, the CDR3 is TGTGCCAGTAGTTCCGGGGGCTTAGTCTTAGCTAACTATGGCTACACCTTC.

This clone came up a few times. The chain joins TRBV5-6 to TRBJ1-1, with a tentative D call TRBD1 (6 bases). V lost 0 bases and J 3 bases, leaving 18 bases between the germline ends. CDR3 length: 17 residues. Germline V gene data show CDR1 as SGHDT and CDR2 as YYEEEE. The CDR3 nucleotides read TGTGCCAGCAGCTTGGCCTTGGGGGCCACGAGGGACACTGAAGCTTTCTTT. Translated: CASSLALGATRDTEAFF.

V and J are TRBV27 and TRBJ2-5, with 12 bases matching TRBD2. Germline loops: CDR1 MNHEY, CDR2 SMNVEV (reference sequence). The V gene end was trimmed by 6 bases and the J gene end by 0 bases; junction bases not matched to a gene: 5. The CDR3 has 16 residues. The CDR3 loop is CASSRLAGAYQETQYF. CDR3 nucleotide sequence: TGTGCCAGCAGCCGACTAGCGGGGGCGTACCAAGAGACCCAGTACTTC.

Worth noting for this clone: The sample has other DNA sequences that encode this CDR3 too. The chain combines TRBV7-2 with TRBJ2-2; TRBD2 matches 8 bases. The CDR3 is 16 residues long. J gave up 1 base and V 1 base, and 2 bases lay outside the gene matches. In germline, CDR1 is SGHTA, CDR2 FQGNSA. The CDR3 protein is CASSLGRGGNTGELFF. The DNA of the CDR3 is TGTGCCAGCAGCTTAGGTCGGGGGGGGAACACCGGGGAGCTGTTTTTT.

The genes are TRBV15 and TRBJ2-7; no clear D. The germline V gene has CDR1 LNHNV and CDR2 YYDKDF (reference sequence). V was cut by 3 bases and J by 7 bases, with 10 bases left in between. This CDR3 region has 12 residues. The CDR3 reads CATSRGLGEQYF. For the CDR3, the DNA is TGTGCCACCAGCAGGGGGTTAGGAGAGCAGTACTTC.

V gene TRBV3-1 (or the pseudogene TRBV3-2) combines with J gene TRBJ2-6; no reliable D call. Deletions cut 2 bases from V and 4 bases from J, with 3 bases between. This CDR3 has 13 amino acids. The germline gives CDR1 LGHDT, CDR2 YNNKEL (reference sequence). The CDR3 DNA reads TGTGCCAGCAGCCAATACGGGGCCAACGTCCTGACTTTC. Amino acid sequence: CASSQYGANVLTF.

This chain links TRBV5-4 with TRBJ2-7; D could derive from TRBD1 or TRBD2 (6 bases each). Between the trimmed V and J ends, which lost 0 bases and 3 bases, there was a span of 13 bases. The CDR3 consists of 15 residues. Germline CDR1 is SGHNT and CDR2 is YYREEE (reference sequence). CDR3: CASSLGGASLYEQYF. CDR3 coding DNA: TGTGCCAGCAGCTTGGGGGGGGCCTCCCTCTACGAGCAGTACTTC.

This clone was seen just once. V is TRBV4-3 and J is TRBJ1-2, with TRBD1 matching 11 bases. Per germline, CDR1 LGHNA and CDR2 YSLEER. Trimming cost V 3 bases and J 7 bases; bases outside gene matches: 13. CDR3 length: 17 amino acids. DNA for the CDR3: TGCGCCAGCAGCCAGGCCGGGACAGGGGGTGTCGAGGGTGGCTACACCTTC. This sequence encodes CASSQAGTGGVEGGYTF.

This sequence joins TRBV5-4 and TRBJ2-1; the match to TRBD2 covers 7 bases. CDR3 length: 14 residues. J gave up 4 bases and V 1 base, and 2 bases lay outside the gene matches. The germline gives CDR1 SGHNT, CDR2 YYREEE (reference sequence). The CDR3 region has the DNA TGTGCCAGCAGCTTGCCTAGCGGTTACAATGAGCAGTTCTTC. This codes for CASSLPSGYNEQFF.

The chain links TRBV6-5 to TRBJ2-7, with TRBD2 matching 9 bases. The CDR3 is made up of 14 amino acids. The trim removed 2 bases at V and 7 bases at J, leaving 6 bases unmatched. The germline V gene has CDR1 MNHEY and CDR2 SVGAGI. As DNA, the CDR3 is TGTGCCAGCAGTTACGATAGCGGGAGAGGAGAGCAGTACTTC. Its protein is CASSYDSGRGEQYF.

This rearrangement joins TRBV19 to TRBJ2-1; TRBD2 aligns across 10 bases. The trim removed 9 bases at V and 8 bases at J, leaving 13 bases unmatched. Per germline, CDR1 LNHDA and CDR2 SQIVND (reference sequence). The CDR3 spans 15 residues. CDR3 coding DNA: TGTGCCAGCAGGGAGGGAAGCGGGGGGGCTCATGAGCAGTTCTTC. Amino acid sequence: CASREGSGGAHEQFF.

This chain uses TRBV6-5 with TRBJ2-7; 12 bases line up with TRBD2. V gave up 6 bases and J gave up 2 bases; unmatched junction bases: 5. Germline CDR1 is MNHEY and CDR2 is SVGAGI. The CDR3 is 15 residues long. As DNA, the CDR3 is TGTGCCAGCAGCTGGACTAGCGGGACGCCCTACGAGCAGTACTTC. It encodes CASSWTSGTPYEQYF.

The CDR3, as DNA: TGTGCCAGCAGCTCCCAGGGGGCGAAAGGAGCTTTCTTT. Translation gives CASSSQGAKGAFF. The chain combines TRBV6-5 with TRBJ1-1; 8 bases line up with TRBD1. CDR3 size: 13 residues. CDR1 is MNHEY, CDR2 SVGAGI, per germline. V shed 6 bases, J shed 10 bases, and the junction held 10 bases outside the gene matches.

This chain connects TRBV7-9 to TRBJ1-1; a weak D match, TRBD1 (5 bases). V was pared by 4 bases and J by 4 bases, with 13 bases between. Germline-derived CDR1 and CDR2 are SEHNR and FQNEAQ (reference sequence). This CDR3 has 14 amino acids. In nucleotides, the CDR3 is TGTGCCAGCAGCTCTTCATCGACAGCCACTGAAGCTTTCTTT. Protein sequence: CASSSSSTATEAFF.

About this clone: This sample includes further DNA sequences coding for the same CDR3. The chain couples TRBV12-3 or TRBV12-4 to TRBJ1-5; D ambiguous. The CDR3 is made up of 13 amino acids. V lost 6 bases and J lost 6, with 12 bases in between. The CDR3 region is CASSRGEGQPQHF. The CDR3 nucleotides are TGTGCCAGCAGCCGTGGGGAAGGTCAGCCCCAGCATTTT.

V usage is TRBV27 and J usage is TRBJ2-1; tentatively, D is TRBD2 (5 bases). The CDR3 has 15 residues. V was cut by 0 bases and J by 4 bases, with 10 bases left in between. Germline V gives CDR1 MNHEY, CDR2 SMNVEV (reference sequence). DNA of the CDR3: TGTGCCAGCAGTTTATCGGTAGAGGGTTACAATGAGCAGTTCTTC. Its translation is CASSLSVEGYNEQFF.

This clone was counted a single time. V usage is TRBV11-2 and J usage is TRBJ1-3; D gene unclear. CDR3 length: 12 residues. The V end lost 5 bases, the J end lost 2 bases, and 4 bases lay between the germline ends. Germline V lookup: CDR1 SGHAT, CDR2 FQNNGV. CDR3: CASSGPGNTIYF. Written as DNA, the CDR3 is TGTGCCAGCAGCGGACCTGGAAACACCATATATTTT.